This T cell receptor beta chain was sequenced for a study of shared clonotypes between healthy human individuals. Sequenced by immunoSEQ multiplex PCR; TCRdb stores in-frame clones only, minus some. The sample shows 850,000 to 1,200,000 clones, about 70% of them seen only once. Germline-derived CDR1 and CDR2 are SGHVS and FQNEAQ. J lost 9 bases, V lost 0 bases, and 4 bases had no gene match. The CDR3 covers 15 residues. This clonotype was obtained from a man in his late teens or twenties in good health. V is TRBV7-8 and J is TRBJ2-1; the match to TRBD1 covers 11 bases. Sequenced: memory CD4+ T cells sorted from blood. Subset meaning: CD45RA-negative fraction. The CDR3 sequence is CASSLAGQGAGEQFF. The CDR3 DNA sequence: TGTGCCAGCAGCTTAGCCGGACAGGGGGCGGGTGAGCAGTTCTTC. The full variable domain, its missing parts supplied by reference TRBV7-8 and TRBJ2-1, is GAGVSQSPRYKVAKRGQDVALRCDPISGHVSLFWYQQALGQGPEFLTYFQNEAQLDKSGLPSDRFFAERPEGSVSTLKIQRTQQEDSAVYLCASSLAGQGAGEQFFGPGTRLTVL.